Sequencing of this TCR beta chain was carried out in a study of blood T cell repertoires in COVID-19. This clone was detected only a few times. TCRdb's copy holds only in-frame clones and misses some; the assay was immunoSEQ multiplex PCR. Here the sample spans roughly 70,000 clones, about 87% being singletons. CDR3 size: 14 residues. CDR1 is SGHTA and CDR2 is FQGTGA in the germline V gene. J gave up 6 bases and V 6 bases, and 5 bases lay outside the gene matches. This chain connects TRBV7-3 to TRBJ2-2; 9 nucleotides match TRBD1. Source material: peripheral blood. The clonotype originates from a woman of 80 years or more with active COVID-19. The CDR3 nucleotides read TGTGCCAGCAGTAGGACAGGGGTGTCCGGGGAGCTGTTTTTT. It translates to CASSRTGVSGELFF.